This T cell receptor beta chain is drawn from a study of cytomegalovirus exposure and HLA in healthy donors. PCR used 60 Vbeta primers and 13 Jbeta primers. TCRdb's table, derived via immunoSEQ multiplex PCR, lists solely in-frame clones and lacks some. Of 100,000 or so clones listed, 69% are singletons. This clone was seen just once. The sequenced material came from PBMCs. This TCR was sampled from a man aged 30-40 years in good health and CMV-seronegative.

The CDR3 region has the DNA TGCGCCAGCAGCTTGGGGGGGGACACTGAAGCTTTCTTT. This codes for CASSLGGDTEAFF. The chain couples TRBV5-1 to TRBJ1-1; a weak D match, TRBD1 (5 bases). Trimming pared 0 bases from V and 3 bases from J, leaving 6 bases between. CDR1 is SGHRS, CDR2 YFSETQ, per germline. This CDR3 contains 13 residues.